A selection of T cell receptor beta chains follows, all from one sample in a study of blood T cell repertoires in COVID-19. Generated by immunoSEQ multiplex PCR, the TCRdb table keeps only in-frame clones and is missing some. This repertoire shows around 400,000 clones, roughly 89% found once; its top ten account for less than 2%. Sample: PBMCs or T cells enriched from blood (not recorded which). These receptors all stem from a woman aged 25 to 39 who had recovered from COVID-19. Both conserved end residues are part of each CDR3. The D gene is left open where the match is weak. A row's size may be missing; if present it is once, few, many or a size class.

V	J	D	size	CDR3	DNA
TRBV19	TRBJ2-1	TRBD2	NA	CASRLAGGDEQFF	TGTGCCAGTAGACTAGCGGGAGGGGATGAGCAGTTCTTC
TRBV20-1	TRBJ2-1	NA	NA	CSASRGGNEQFF	TGCAGTGCTAGTAGGGGGGGGAATGAGCAGTTCTTC
TRBV3-1/TRBV3-2	TRBJ2-3	NA	NA	CASSQGPGDTQYF	TGTGCCAGCAGCCAAGGGCCAGGGGATACGCAGTATTTT
TRBV7-9	TRBJ1-4	NA	NA	CASSLSWGGGEKLFF	TGTGCCAGCAGCTTATCTTGGGGAGGTGGTGAAAAACTGTTTTTT
TRBV27	TRBJ1-6	NA	NA	CASSPGLSSPLHF	TGTGCCAGCAGTCCAGGGCTTTCTTCACCCCTCCACTTT
TRBV6-5	TRBJ1-1	NA	NA	CASTDNMNTEAFF	TGTGCCAGCACCGACAACATGAACACTGAAGCTTTCTTT
TRBV5-1	TRBJ2-7	TRBD1	NA	CASLGQGNEQYF	TGCGCCAGCCTAGGACAGGGAAACGAGCAGTACTTC
TRBV9	TRBJ2-2	TRBD2	NA	CASSVVTGGGRGTGELFF	TGTGCCAGCAGCGTAGTGACGGGCGGGGGTAGGGGCACCGGGGAGCTGTTTTTT
TRBV2	TRBJ1-5	TRBD1	NA	CASRGQGGGNQPQHF	TGTGCCAGCAGGGGACAGGGAGGGGGCAATCAGCCCCAGCATTTT
TRBV3-1/TRBV3-2	TRBJ2-1	NA	few	CASSQEVLRGQFF	TGTGCCAGCAGCCAAGAAGTCCTACGGGGGCAGTTCTTC
TRBV27	TRBJ2-7	NA	NA	CASSLRGIGYEQYF	TGTGCCAGCAGTTTAAGAGGGATAGGCTACGAGCAGTACTTC
TRBV7-9	TRBJ2-3	TRBD1	NA	CASSLSGTVSTDTQYF	TGTGCCAGCAGCTTATCCGGGACAGTTAGCACAGATACGCAGTATTTT
TRBV11-2	TRBJ2-2	NA	NA	CASSLVPGTGELFF	TGTGCCAGCAGCTTGGTCCCAGGGACCGGGGAGCTGTTTTTT
TRBV7-8	TRBJ2-2	TRBD2	NA	CASSLPGLAGASAGELFF	TGTGCCAGCAGCTTGCCAGGACTAGCGGGAGCATCCGCCGGGGAGCTGTTTTTT
TRBV27	TRBJ1-5	NA	NA	CASSLTGLQPQHF	TGTGCCAGCAGTCTTACCGGTCTGCAGCCCCAGCATTTT
TRBV6-5	TRBJ2-7	NA	many	CATTGLSYEQYF	TGTGCCACCACCGGACTTTCCTACGAGCAGTACTTC
TRBV4-1	TRBJ1-3	NA	many	CASSQETGGNTIYF	TGCGCCAGCAGCCAAGAGACTGGAGGAAACACCATATATTTT
TRBV29-1	TRBJ1-4	TRBD1	NA	CSVEWTGTVGEKLFF	TGCAGCGTTGAATGGACCGGGACAGTCGGTGAAAAACTGTTTTTT
TRBV7-9	TRBJ1-4	NA	few	CASSLGTEFNEKLFF	TGTGCCAGCAGCTTAGGCACGGAGTTCAATGAAAAACTGTTTTTT
TRBV7-3	TRBJ2-7	TRBD2	NA	CASSTTSGTAYEQYF	TGTGCCAGCAGCACGACTAGCGGGACCGCCTACGAGCAGTACTTC
TRBV27	TRBJ1-6	TRBD1	NA	CASSPWGQGMGSPLHF	TGTGCCAGCAGTCCCTGGGGACAGGGGATGGGTTCACCCCTCCACTTT